This TCR beta chain was found in a study of blood T cell repertoires in COVID-19. Study information: Some COVID-19 samples were acute and others convalescent; all came from the United States, Italy and Spain. From T cells, B-cell-depleted T cells, or PBMCs came the material, which was cDNA or gDNA.

This clone was observed many times. In the original processing: Quantification of nucleated cells was approximated via reference gene primer amplification. The method was immunoSEQ multiplex PCR; TCRdb's version includes in-frame clones alone and lacks a portion of them. That table gives V, J and clone size, and the DNA gave D and trimming. The table records 100,000 to 150,000 clones, roughly 87% of them present only once. The junction had 5 bases not matched to a gene; V was cut back by 2 bases and J by 4 bases. This CDR3 is built from 14 residues. Germline V lookup: CDR1 SGHRS, CDR2 YFSETQ. Sequenced material: peripheral blood. The chain couples TRBV5-1 to TRBJ1-2, with 7 bases that match TRBD1. The receptor was isolated from a human donor in a cohort sampled during active COVID-19. This chain's CDR3 is CASSFLQGGYGYTF. CDR3 coding DNA: TGCGCCAGCAGCTTTTTGCAGGGGGGCTATGGCTACACCTTC. The full variable domain, in which reference TRBV5-1 and TRBJ1-2 provide the parts outside the CDR3, is KAGVTQTPRYLIKTRGQQVTLSCSPISGHRSVSWYQQTPGQGLQFLFEYFSETQRNKGNFPGRFSGRQFSNSRSEMNVSTLELGDSALYLCASSFLQGGYGYTFGSGTRLTVV.